This T cell receptor beta chain was identified in a study of neurological immune-mediated disorders. As for the cDNA, it was generated by 5'RACE with 10-nucleotide random UMIs. One entry per CDR3 protein, called by TCRdb with MiXCR from the 5' RACE reads. The sample includes more than 100,000 distinct CDR3 sequences, approximately 11% of them seen just once. This clonotype was recorded many times. Described time point: longitudinal time-point 3. The sample comprised PBMCs. This TCR derives from a female donor with HTLV-1-associated myelopathy (HAM/TSP).

The CDR3 region is CASSLGGVGGELFF. The CDR3, as DNA: TGTGCCAGCAGTTTGGGCGGGGTTGGCGGGGAGCTGTTTTTT. This chain connects TRBV12-3 or TRBV12-4 to TRBJ2-2, with D possibly matching TRBD2 (6 bases). This CDR3 is built from 14 residues. With 3 bases removed from V and 7 bases from J, the gap between germline ends came to 12 bases.